These T cell receptor beta chains were read from a single sample in a study of glioma-infiltrating T cells. One entry per CDR3 protein, called by TCRdb with MiXCR from the multiplex PCR reads. In the table there are about 22,000 distinct CDR3 sequences, roughly 25% of which are singletons. The sample consisted of glioma tissue, nonneoplastic brain tissue, or PBMCs (not recorded which). The receptors derive from a human donor with low-grade glioma or glioblastoma, undergoing nonglioma brain surgery, or in good health (not recorded which). The CDR3 runs from the conserved cysteine through the conserved F or W. D genes are given only for firm matches. Clone size is given for some rows only: seen once, a few or many times, or a class if the clone is expanded.

>NA|few|TRBV3-1|TRBJ1-1
TGTGCCAGCAGCCTCCTGGTGGGCACTGAAGCTTTCTTT
CASSLLVGTEAFF
>NA|many|TRBV25-1|TRBJ1-5
TGTGCCAGCAGTGAATCCTGGGACGACAATCAGCCCCAGCATTTT
CASSESWDDNQPQHF
>NA|many|TRBV6-1|TRBJ1-5
TGTGCCAGCAGTGCATCGACAGGCAGTCAGCCCCAGCATTTT
CASSASTGSQPQHF
>NA|few|TRBV7-8|TRBJ1-1
TGTGCCAGCAGTTGGAGGGGCACTGAAGCTTTCTTT
CASSWRGTEAFF
>NA|medium-sized|TRBV24-1|TRBJ1-5
TGTGCCACCCTCTGGAACCAGCCCCAGCATTTT
CATLWNQPQHF
>NA|NA|TRBV27|TRBJ1-2
TGTGCCAGCAGTTTGGAAGTGAAGGACTATGGTTACACCTTC
CASSLEVKDYGYTF
>NA|many|TRBV7-7|TRBJ2-3
TGTGCTAGCAGCCTTTGGGTCACAGATACGCAGTATTTT
CASSLWVTDTQYF
>NA|many|TRBV7-2|TRBJ2-7
TGTGCCAGCAGCCCTCCTCCGACAGTGGGAACTTACGAGCAGTACTTC
CASSPPPTVGTYEQYF
>TRBD2|NA|TRBV12-3/TRBV12-4|TRBJ2-7
TGTGCCAGCAGGACTAGCGGACATAACTCCTGCGAGCAGTACTTC
CASRTSGHNSCEQYF
>NA|few|TRBV7-9|TRBJ1-1
TGTGCCAGCAGCTTTCACCTCAGGGTGGAAAACACTGAAGCTTTCTTT
CASSFHLRVENTEAFF
>NA|many|TRBV6-1|TRBJ2-5
TGTGCCAGCAGTTATCAGGGTTATGAGACCCAGTACTTC
CASSYQGYETQYF
>NA|many|TRBV6-1|TRBJ1-2
TGTGCCAGCAGATTTGCCACCCGGACGAGCTATGGCTACACCTTC
CASRFATRTSYGYTF
>TRBD1|many|TRBV15|TRBJ2-5
TGTGCCACCAGCAGAGTTAGAGGGGGCGGAGAGACCCAGTACTTC
CATSRVRGGGETQYF
>NA|few|TRBV3-1|TRBJ2-5
TGTGCCAGCAGCCGGCGGGGGCGCGAGACCCAGTACTTC
CASSRRGRETQYF
>TRBD1|NA|TRBV6-2/TRBV6-3|TRBJ2-1
TGTGCCAGCAGTCGCCGGGACAGGGGACCCAGCTCCTACAATGAGCAGTTCTTC
CASSRRDRGPSSYNEQFF
>NA|many|TRBV20-1|TRBJ1-1
TGCAGTGCTAGACCCTCCAAGGTGGCTTTCTTT
CSARPSKVAFF
>NA|many|TRBV7-9|TRBJ1-5
TGTGCCAGCAGCTTGGGTCCCAATAGCAATCAGCCCCAGCATTTT
CASSLGPNSNQPQHF
>TRBD1|NA|TRBV7-2|TRBJ1-3
TGTGCCAGCAGCATGGGGACAGCTGGAAACACCATATATTTT
CASSMGTAGNTIYF
>TRBD2|many|TRBV6-1|TRBJ2-3
TGTGCCAGCAGTCGTCGCGGCCTAGCGGGGGCCGATACGCAGTATTTT
CASSRRGLAGADTQYF
>NA|NA|TRBV29-1|TRBJ2-7
TGCAGCGTTGGGGAGTCAGTGCAGCAGTACTTC
CSVGESVQQYF
>NA|NA|TRBV7-3|TRBJ2-1
TGTGCCAGCGCCCGGGGCTCCTACAATGAGCAGTTCTTC
CASARGSYNEQFF
>NA|many|TRBV6-1|TRBJ2-5
TGTGCCAGCAGTCGCTATAGGACGGACCAAGAGACCCAGTACTTC
CASSRYRTDQETQYF
>NA|many|TRBV10-3|TRBJ1-5
TGTGCCATCAGTGGGGTATTGGATCAGCCCCAGCATTTT
CAISGVLDQPQHF
>TRBD2|many|TRBV6-2/TRBV6-3|TRBJ2-1
TGTGCCAGCAGTTACCCGGGACTAGCGGGGGACTTCTCCTACAATGAGCAGTTCTTC
CASSYPGLAGDFSYNEQFF
>NA|few|TRBV19|TRBJ1-6
TGTGCCAGTAGTACCTTTACAGGGTCTAATTCACCCCTCCACTTT
CASSTFTGSNSPLHF
>NA|NA|TRBV4-3|TRBJ2-3
TGCGCCAGCATCCAAGCCGCTCGGGATACGCAGTATTTT
CASIQAARDTQYF
>TRBD2|NA|TRBV5-1|TRBJ2-1
TGCGCCCGCAGCTCCGGGACTAGCGTGGAGCAGTTCTTC
CARSSGTSVEQFF
>NA|NA|TRBV7-3|TRBJ2-7
TGTGCCAGCAGCACGACAGTAGACTACGAGCAGTACTTC
CASSTTVDYEQYF
>TRBD2|few|TRBV7-9|TRBJ2-2
TGTGCCAGACGGACTAGCGGGGACAACACCGGGGAGCTGTTTTTT
CARRTSGDNTGELFF
>NA|few|TRBV5-6|TRBJ2-5
TGTGCCAGCAGCTTGCGGACAGAGGGTTTCCAAGAGACCCAGTACTTC
CASSLRTEGFQETQYF
>NA|many|TRBV20-1|TRBJ2-7
TGCAGTGCTAGAGTTTACACCTACGAGCAGTACTTC
CSARVYTYEQYF
>NA|NA|TRBV4-2|TRBJ1-1
TGTGCCAGGAGCCAGGACGTTGGAGGAACTGAAGCTTTCTTT
CARSQDVGGTEAFF
>NA|NA|TRBV29-1|TRBJ1-2
TGCAGCGTTGGTGGGGGGAGTTATGGCTACACCTTC
CSVGGGSYGYTF
>TRBD1|few|TRBV7-2|TRBJ1-5
TGTGCCAGCAGCCCCGGGACAGGGGGCCGTCAGCCCCAGCATTTT
CASSPGTGGRQPQHF
>NA|few|TRBV7-2|TRBJ2-4
TGTGCCAGCAGCTTATCAGGAAACATTCAGTACTTC
CASSLSGNIQYF
>NA|many|TRBV7-3|TRBJ2-3
TGTGCCAGCAGCTCCGAACTTTCAGATACGCAGTATTTT
CASSSELSDTQYF
>TRBD1|many|TRBV28|TRBJ1-4
TGTGCCAGCGGCGACCCCAGGGGGACAGTTAATGAAAAACTGTTTTTT
CASGDPRGTVNEKLFF
>NA|NA|TRBV28|TRBJ1-2
TGTGTTAGCAGTTTATTCAGGGACACTGGGGGCTACACCTTC
CVSSLFRDTGGYTF
>TRBD1|few|TRBV6-5|TRBJ2-3
TGTGCCAGCAGTCCAGGACAGGGTGCAGATACGCAGTATTTT
CASSPGQGADTQYF
>TRBD2|NA|TRBV4-2|TRBJ2-7
TGTGCCAGCAGCCAAGGAATATCGTCGACTAGCGTCTCCTACGAGCAGTACTTC
CASSQGISSTSVSYEQYF
>NA|NA|TRBV7-2|TRBJ2-5
TGTGCCAGCAGCTTCACCCCCGGAGGAGAGACCCAGCACTTC
CASSFTPGGETQHF
>TRBD1|NA|TRBV5-4|TRBJ1-1
TGTGCCAGCAGCTTGGAGGGGGCCTCTGAAGCTTTCTTT
CASSLEGASEAFF
>NA|many|TRBV28|TRBJ1-2
TGTGCCAGCAGCCCAAACCTTGGATCTAACTATGGCTACACCTTC
CASSPNLGSNYGYTF
>NA|many|TRBV28|TRBJ2-1
TGTGCCAGCAGATGGGGAGCCAATGAGCAGTTCTTC
CASRWGANEQFF
>NA|NA|TRBV28|TRBJ2-7
TGTGCCAGCAGTCCCGCGGGGACATACTACGAGCAGTACTTC
CASSPAGTYYEQYF
>NA|NA|TRBV3-1|TRBJ2-7
TGTGCCAGCAGCCAAGTCAGATACTACGAGCAGTACTTC
CASSQVRYYEQYF
>NA|NA|TRBV28|TRBJ2-3
TGTGCCAGCAGTTATAAAGGTGGCCGGGCGAAAGATACGCAGTATTTT
CASSYKGGRAKDTQYF
>TRBD2|NA|TRBV11-2|TRBJ2-7
TGTGCCAGCAGCTTATATAGCGGGCGATACGAGCAGTACTTC
CASSLYSGRYEQYF
>NA|medium-sized|TRBV27|TRBJ1-5
TGTGCCAGCAGTTTAGGTCCGGGCAATCAGCCCCAGCATTTT
CASSLGPGNQPQHF
>NA|NA|TRBV6-6|TRBJ2-7
TGTGCCAGCAGTCGACACCCTAATAAGCAGTACTTC
CASSRHPNKQYF